This T cell receptor (beta chain) was sequenced in a study of cytomegalovirus exposure and HLA in healthy donors. On the study more broadly: A subsequent analysis reported that the roughly 120 validation repertoires were produced on the same platform that had also been used for the 600 to 700 first-cohort repertoires.

Profiled with immunoSEQ multiplex PCR; TCRdb holds only in-frame clones, not every one. The profile shows 250,000 to 400,000 clones, roughly 87% of them singletons. The germline V gene has CDR1 MNHNY and CDR2 SVGAGI (reference sequence). Trimming removed 8 bases from V and 1 base from J; junction bases left unmatched: 13. This CDR3 comprises 16 residues. The genes are TRBV6-6 and TRBJ1-1; 7 nucleotides line up with TRBD1. This TCR was sampled from a young woman in good health and CMV-seropositive. Source material: PBMCs. The CDR3 region is CASGPPKDRKNTEAFF. The CDR3 DNA reads as TGTGCCAGCGGTCCACCGAAGGACAGGAAGAACACTGAAGCTTTCTTT.